This T cell receptor (beta chain) was sequenced during a study of blood T cell repertoires in COVID-19. Some clones are missing from TCRdb's copy, which holds only in-frame ones; the method was immunoSEQ multiplex PCR. This sample has more than 100,000 clones; about 90% occur once, and the top ten carry more than 5.5%. The V gene's germline CDR1 is SGHNT and CDR2 YYREEE (reference sequence). V dropped 4 bases and J dropped 7; count of bases not matched to a gene: 6. The CDR3 is 14 amino acids. This clone was counted only a few times. The chain employs TRBV5-4 and TRBJ2-4, with 9 bases lining up with TRBD1. Source material: peripheral blood. This TCR came from a human donor in a cohort sampled during active COVID-19. In DNA form, the CDR3 reads TGTGCCAGCAGCATAGACAGGGGGATGAACATTCAGTACTTC. Translation: CASSIDRGMNIQYF.